What follows are 27 T cell receptor beta chains derived from one specimen sequenced in a study of cytomegalovirus exposure and HLA in healthy donors. The PCR made use of 60 Vbeta and 13 Jbeta primers. Here immunoSEQ multiplex PCR was the method, and the copy in TCRdb shows in-frame clones only, minus some. The repertoire includes approximately 100,000 clones, roughly 70% of them detected once, and around 9.9% sits in the top ten. Sequencing used PBMCs. The receptors were sampled from a man in his forties in good health and CMV-seropositive.

This rearrangement joins TRBV25-1 to TRBJ2-3; TRBD2 matches at 8 bases. J was trimmed by 2 bases and V by 5 bases; bases with no gene match: 6. Germline CDR1 and CDR2: MGHDK and SYGVNS. This CDR3 region has 15 residues. In nucleotides, the CDR3 is TGTGCCAGCAGTTCGACTAGCGAATACACAGATACGCAGTATTTT. Translating it yields CASSSTSEYTDTQYF.

The rearrangement links TRBV5-5 to TRBJ2-7; D not certain. This CDR3 is 13 amino acids long. V was clipped by 1 base and J by 7 bases, with 12 bases between them. CDR1 SGHKS and CDR2 YYEKEE come from the germline V gene (reference sequence). The CDR3 bases are TGTGCCAGCAGCTTGTACTTAGCCTGGGAGCAGTACGTC. The encoded protein is CASSLYLAWEQYV.

V usage is TRBV5-1 and J usage is TRBJ2-7; the match to TRBD2 covers 7 bases. The CDR3 is made up of 14 amino acids. After removal of 3 bases from V and 1 base from J, the junction contained 4 bases not matched to a gene. Per the germline V gene, CDR1 is SGHRS and CDR2 is YFSETQ. CDR3 protein: CASSSGRMSYEQYF. The CDR3 bases are TGCGCCAGCAGCTCCGGGAGGATGTCCTACGAGCAGTACTTC.

The V gene is TRBV2, the J gene TRBJ2-7; D is perhaps TRBD2 (6 bases). Germline CDR1 is SNHLY and CDR2 is FYNNEI. The CDR3 is made up of 13 amino acids. The germline V and J ends were trimmed by 9 bases and 3 bases, with 15 bases remaining between them. The CDR3 is CASLGTAYYEQYV. The CDR3 DNA reads as TGTGCCAGTCTCGGGACTGCCTACTACGAGCAGTACGTC.

This chain connects TRBV4-1 to TRBJ2-3, with a weak D call TRBD2 (6 bases). CDR3 length equals 14 residues. V was pared by 2 bases and J by 3 bases, with 9 bases between. Germline V CDR1 and CDR2: MGHRA, YSYEKL. The CDR3 loop reads CASSQRGKTDTQYF. The CDR3 DNA reads TGCGCCAGCAGCCAACGGGGGAAAACAGATACGCAGTATTTT.

The chain recombines TRBV6-5 with TRBJ1-5; 8 nucleotides match TRBD1. The CDR3 spans 14 residues. Germline V lookup: CDR1 MNHEY, CDR2 SVGAGI. With 6 bases clipped from V and 6 bases from J, the junction kept 7 bases outside the gene matches. The CDR3 DNA reads as TGTGCCAGCAGCTCAGGGGGCGCGGGTCAGCCCCAGCATTTT. Amino acid sequence: CASSSGGAGQPQHF.

This chain links TRBV5-1 with TRBJ2-1; the match to TRBD1 covers 8 bases. This CDR3 has 14 residues. Looked up from germline, CDR1 is SGHRS and CDR2 is YFSETQ. V lost 4 bases and J lost 5; bases outside the gene matches: 5. The CDR3 here is CASSVQGQDNEQFF. CDR3 in DNA: TGCGCCAGCAGCGTGCAGGGACAGGACAATGAGCAGTTCTTC.

At least ten counts were recorded for this clone. The chain has TRBV6-1 and TRBJ1-1; weak D call: TRBD1 (5 bases). The germline CDR1 and CDR2 sequences are MNHNS and SASEGT. Trimming took off 6 bases at V and 5 bases at J, with 13 bases between the two ends. This CDR3 is built from 13 residues. The CDR3 coding sequence is TGTGCCAGCAGGGGGGGGGATGGGACTGAAGCTTTCTTT. It translates to CASRGGDGTEAFF.

This clone was counted only a few times. The chain recombines TRBV5-1 with TRBJ1-2; TRBD1 is a possible D gene (6 bases). The V gene lost 0 bases and the J gene lost 8 bases, with 14 bases spanning the gap. The CDR3 loop spans 14 amino acids. Germline V gene sequence: CDR1 SGHRS, CDR2 YFSETQ. DNA for the CDR3: TGCGCCAGCAGCTTGGGGGCAGGGGAAGGCGGCTACACCTTC. It translates to CASSLGAGEGGYTF.

This clone was detected a few times. This rearrangement joins TRBV5-1 to TRBJ2-7, with 11 positions matching TRBD1. This CDR3 comprises 15 residues. Trimming cost V 4 bases and J 3 bases; bases outside gene matches: 6. Germline loops: CDR1 SGHRS, CDR2 YFSETQ. The DNA for the CDR3 is TGCGCCAGCAGCCTTCAAGGGACAGGGGGCTACGAGCAGTACTTC. It specifies CASSLQGTGGYEQYF.

In its sample, this clone was seen a few times. V gene TRBV30 combines with J gene TRBJ1-1, with D uncertain. The CDR3 contains 11 residues. V was cut by 3 bases and J by 0 bases, with 2 bases left in between. The germline gives CDR1 GTSNPN, CDR2 SVGIG (reference sequence). In DNA, the CDR3 is TGTGCCTGGAGCATGAACACTGAAGCTTTCTTT. Translation: CAWSMNTEAFF.

The rearrangement joins TRBV9 to TRBJ2-5; TRBD2 aligns across 9 bases. From germline, CDR1 is SGDLS and CDR2 YYNGEE. The CDR3 extends over 15 amino acids. With V trimmed by 0 bases and J by 5 bases, 5 bases remained unmatched. This CDR3 reads CASSVAVSGRETQYF. In DNA form, the CDR3 reads TGTGCCAGCAGCGTAGCCGTCAGCGGGAGGGAGACCCAGTACTTC.

The CDR3: CASSVAGTPITDTQYF. The CDR3 bases are TGTGCCAGCAGCGTAGCCGGGACACCTATCACAGATACGCAGTATTTT. This sequence joins TRBV9 and TRBJ2-3, with D possibly TRBD1 on 6 matching bases. Germline V gives CDR1 SGDLS, CDR2 YYNGEE. Trimming removed 0 bases from V and 2 bases from J, with 13 bases in between. The CDR3 sequence is 16 residues long.

This chain joins TRBV7-9 and TRBJ1-1, with D perhaps matching TRBD1 (6 bases). Trimming pared 4 bases from V and 4 bases from J, leaving 16 bases between. Germline-derived CDR1 and CDR2 are SEHNR and FQNEAQ (reference sequence). This CDR3 contains 15 residues. Here the CDR3 DNA reads TGTGCCAGCAGCTCCTCCACAGGGTTTAGCACTGAAGCTTTCTTT. Encoded protein: CASSSSTGFSTEAFF.

The chain has TRBV6-1 and TRBJ1-2; no clear D. CDR3 length equals 11 residues. The V gene lost 6 bases and the J gene lost 7 bases, with 9 bases spanning the gap. Germline-derived CDR1 and CDR2 are MNHNS and SASEGT. The CDR3 protein is CASRVSGGYTF. CDR3 DNA: TGTGCCAGCAGGGTTTCGGGTGGCTACACCTTC.

This chain uses TRBV4-2 with TRBJ1-1; D is unclear. V lost 0 bases and J 4 bases, leaving 15 bases between the germline ends. This CDR3 comprises 16 residues. Per germline, CDR1 LGHNA and CDR2 YNFKEQ. The CDR3 nucleotides read TGTGCCAGCAGCCAAGATCCGGGAGATGAAGGCACTGAAGCTTTCTTT. Protein: CASSQDPGDEGTEAFF.

This clone was seen only a few times. This chain connects TRBV5-8 to TRBJ1-4; no firm D call. The germline V gene encodes CDR1 SGHTS and CDR2 YDEGEE. The CDR3 totals 14 residues. Trimming cost V 6 bases and J 7 bases, with 16 bases left between them. Here the CDR3 DNA reads TGTGCCAGCACCCAAAAGCCCATTACTGAAAAACTGTTTTTT. It specifies CASTQKPITEKLFF.

The gene calls are TRBV19 and TRBJ1-5; TRBD1 agrees at 9 bases. The CDR3 contains 16 residues. Germline CDR1 is LNHDA and CDR2 is SQIVND (reference sequence). J was trimmed by 2 bases and V by 6 bases; bases with no gene match: 8. In nucleotides, the CDR3 is TGTGCCAGTAGCCGGGACAGGGCGGGTGGCAATCAGCCCCAGCATTTT. Translating gives CASSRDRAGGNQPQHF.

This clone occurred a few times. The J gene is TRBJ1-1, the V gene TRBV18, with D unresolved. The V and J ends lost 2 bases and 0 bases respectively, with 13 bases between them. The CDR3 has 16 residues. Germline values: CDR1 KGHSH, CDR2 LQKENI. The CDR3 sequence is CASSPNAPRLNTEAFF. The CDR3 DNA reads as TGTGCCAGCTCACCAAACGCGCCGCGGCTGAACACTGAAGCTTTCTTT. Full variable domain (outside the CDR3, taken from reference TRBV18 and TRBJ1-1): NAGVMQNPRHLVRRRGQEARLRCSPMKGHSHVYWYRQLPEEGLKFMVYLQKENIIDESGMPKERFSAEFPKEGPSILRIQQVVRGDSAAYFCASSPNAPRLNTEAFFGQGTRLTVV.

The chain employs TRBV28 and TRBJ1-2; 7 bases are shared with TRBD1. V lost 2 bases, J lost 4 bases, and 1 base stayed unmatched. Germline CDR1 is MDHEN and CDR2 is SYDVKM. The CDR3 runs to 13 residues. CDR3 amino acids: CASSLRDSYGYTF. CDR3 nucleotides: TGTGCCAGCAGTTTACGGGACAGCTATGGCTACACCTTC.

This chain links TRBV6-4 with TRBJ2-2; 7 positions agree with TRBD1. This CDR3 region has 16 residues. J gave up 0 bases and V 5 bases, and 6 bases lay outside the gene matches. In germline, CDR1 is MRHNA, CDR2 SNTAGT. The CDR3 DNA is TGTGCCAGCAGTTTAGGGACAGCTCCGAACACCGGGGAGCTGTTTTTT. Residues: CASSLGTAPNTGELFF.

The chain links TRBV9 to TRBJ2-1; D might be TRBD2 (6 bases). The CDR3 covers 17 residues. Germline loops: CDR1 SGDLS, CDR2 YYNGEE. The ends were cut back, 0 bases at V and 4 bases at J, with 17 bases in the middle. The CDR3 DNA is TGTGCCAGCAGCGTAGGAGTCGGGAGCGGCTTTTACAATGAGCAGTTCTTC. Amino acid sequence: CASSVGVGSGFYNEQFF.

The CDR3 loop reads CASNPGGGAMNTEAFF. The CDR3, as DNA: TGTGCCAGCAACCCCGGGGGAGGGGCGATGAACACTGAAGCTTTCTTT. J is TRBJ1-1 and V is TRBV6-6, with D perhaps TRBD1 (5 bases). In germline, CDR1 is MNHNY, CDR2 SVGAGI (reference sequence). This CDR3 comprises 16 residues. Deletions cut 7 bases from V and 0 bases from J, with 18 bases between.

This clone showed up just a few times. The sample carries other DNA sequences with the same CDR3. The chain joins TRBV27 to TRBJ1-2, with a tentative D call TRBD1 (6 bases). The V end was cut by 2 bases, the J end by 5 bases, with 6 bases between. Germline assignment: CDR1 MNHEY and CDR2 SMNVEV (reference sequence). The CDR3 has 12 residues. CDR3 sequence (DNA): TGTGCCAGCAGTTTACAGGGGTATGGCTACACCTTC. Encoded protein: CASSLQGYGYTF.

Here the CDR3 reads CATVKRLYNEQFF. The DNA for the CDR3 is TGTGCCACCGTCAAGCGTCTGTACAATGAGCAGTTCTTC. This rearrangement joins TRBV28 to TRBJ2-1; D remains unclear. CDR1 and CDR2 (germline): MDHEN, SYDVKM. The CDR3 totals 13 residues. Trimming shortened V by 10 bases and J by 4 bases, and 14 bases separated the two germline ends.

The V gene is TRBV19, the J gene TRBJ1-1; no clear D gene. CDR1 is LNHDA and CDR2 is SQIVND in the germline V gene (reference sequence). V shed 3 bases and J shed 13 bases, with 18 bases lying between them. The CDR3 consists of 13 residues. The CDR3, as DNA: TGTGCCAGTAGTATGACGGCAGGCGTAAAGCTTTTCTTT. Amino acids: CASSMTAGVKLFF.

This rearrangement joins TRBV7-9 to TRBJ2-3; 10 positions agree with TRBD2. Germline V gene sequence: CDR1 SEHNR, CDR2 FQNEAQ (reference sequence). V lost 4 bases to trimming and J lost 4 bases; unmatched junction nucleotides: 8. The CDR3 length is 16 residues. The DNA of the CDR3 is TGTGCCAGCAGCTCGAGCGGGAGGGCCTCCCCAGATACGCAGTATTTT. Translated, it gives CASSSSGRASPDTQYF.